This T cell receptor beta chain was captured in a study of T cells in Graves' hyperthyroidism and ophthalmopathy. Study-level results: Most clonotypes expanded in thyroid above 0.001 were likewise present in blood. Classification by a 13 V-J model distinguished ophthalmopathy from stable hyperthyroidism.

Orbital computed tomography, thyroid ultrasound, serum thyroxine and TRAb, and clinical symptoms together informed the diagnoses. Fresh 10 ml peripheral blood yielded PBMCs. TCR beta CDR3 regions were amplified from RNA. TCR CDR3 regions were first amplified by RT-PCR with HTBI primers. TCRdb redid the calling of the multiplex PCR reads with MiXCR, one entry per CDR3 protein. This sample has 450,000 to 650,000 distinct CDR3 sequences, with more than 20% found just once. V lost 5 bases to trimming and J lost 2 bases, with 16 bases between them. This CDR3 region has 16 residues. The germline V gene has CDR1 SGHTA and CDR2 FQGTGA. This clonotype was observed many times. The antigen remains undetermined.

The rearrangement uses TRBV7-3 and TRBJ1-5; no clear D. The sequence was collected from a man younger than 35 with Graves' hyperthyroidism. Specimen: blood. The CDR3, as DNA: TGTGCCAGCAGCCCTCCGGGCAGCGAGGGCAATCAGCCCCAGCATTTT. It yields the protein CASSPPGSEGNQPQHF.